These 27 T cell receptor beta chains originate from one sample sequenced in a study of monozygotic twins with inflammatory bowel disease (dated by TCRdb to about 2019). The receptor library was made with 5' RACE. TCRdb lists the instrument as Illumina HiSeq 2500. TCRdb reprocessed the reads and assigns one entry to each CDR3 protein sequence, leaving out DNA. The record for this sample contains about 210,000 distinct CDR3 sequences. Roughly 8% of the sample is taken by the ten largest. Sequencing was carried out using blood. The receptor set was obtained from a human donor with ulcerative colitis or Crohn's disease, or a healthy co-twin of an affected twin (not recorded which).

This chain uses TRBV5-1 with TRBJ2-2. This CDR3 is 13 amino acids long. Germline V lookup: CDR1 SGHRS, CDR2 YFSETQ. CDR3 sequence: CASSHDNTGELFF.

This chain connects TRBV30 to TRBJ2-7; no DNA is available, so the TRBD1 call from TCRdb remains unchecked. CDR3 length: 16 residues. Per germline, CDR1 GTSNPN and CDR2 SVGIG (reference sequence). Here the CDR3 reads CAWSPRRGTGFYEQYF.

The chain links TRBV20-1 to TRBJ1-6; TCRdb outputs TRBD1, but without DNA this stays unchecked. The germline gives CDR1 DFQATT, CDR2 SNEGSKA (reference sequence). The CDR3 loop spans 13 amino acids. The CDR3 reads CSARNSYNSPLHF.

V gene TRBV27 combines with J gene TRBJ1-1; the TCRdb D gene call, TRBD1, has no DNA to confirm it. This CDR3 region has 16 residues. Per the germline V gene, CDR1 is MNHEY and CDR2 is SMNVEV (reference sequence). CDR3 in amino acids: CASSSRTVLTNTEAFF.

This chain links TRBV6-1 with TRBJ2-1; TCRdb's D call, TRBD1, is unchecked because there is no DNA. Germline V lookup: CDR1 MNHNS, CDR2 SASEGT. The CDR3 runs to 15 residues. CDR3 loop: CASSKQGVIVNEQFF.

This rearrangement joins TRBV28 to TRBJ1-2; TCRdb designates TRBD1, a call that cannot be tested without DNA. There are 16 residues in the CDR3. The V gene's germline CDR1 is MDHEN and CDR2 SYDVKM. CDR3 residues: CASSPTPGTGKYGYTF.

The chain couples TRBV7-2 to TRBJ2-2; no DNA is available, so the TRBD2 call from TCRdb remains unchecked. CDR1 SGHTA and CDR2 FQGNSA come from the germline V gene. The CDR3 has 15 amino acids. The chain's CDR3 is CASSLGVLATGELFF.

The gene calls are TRBV19 and TRBJ2-1; TCRdb designates TRBD1, a call that cannot be tested without DNA. The CDR3 runs to 16 residues. CDR1 and CDR2 from the germline V gene are LNHDA and SQIVND (reference sequence). This chain's CDR3 is CASSPREGTSYNEQFF.

The rearrangement links TRBV30 to TRBJ1-1; as DNA is missing, the TRBD1 call by TCRdb cannot be tested. CDR3 size: 17 residues. Germline CDR1 reads GTSNPN; CDR2 reads SVGIG (reference sequence). The CDR3 is CAWLKRGTYLIGTEAFF.

The chain links TRBV14 to TRBJ2-1. Germline CDR1 reads SGHDN; CDR2 reads FVKESK. This CDR3 has 17 residues. CDR3 loop: CASSLFAQTFSYNEQFF.

The chain's CDR3 is CASSKPGTGGSEQYF. V usage is TRBV5-1 and J usage is TRBJ2-7; TCRdb selects TRBD1, and the lack of DNA leaves this call unchecked. There are 15 residues in the CDR3. Germline loops: CDR1 SGHRS, CDR2 YFSETQ.

The chain links TRBV12-3 or TRBV12-4 to TRBJ2-1; TCRdb's assignment of TRBD1 cannot be checked, as there is no DNA. The CDR3 covers 13 residues. CDR3: CASSLRAYNEQFF.

This sequence joins TRBV5-1 and TRBJ2-1. The CDR3 covers 13 residues. The germline gives CDR1 SGHRS, CDR2 YFSETQ. CDR3 protein: CASSLDSYNEQFF.

V is TRBV4-3 and J is TRBJ2-7; with no DNA, the TCRdb D assignment of TRBD2 cannot be verified. This CDR3 is 14 amino acids long. Germline V gene lookup returns CDR1 LGHNA and CDR2 YSLEER. The CDR3 sequence: CASSQGLDFYEQYF.

The rearrangement uses TRBV27 and TRBJ2-6; TCRdb's assignment of TRBD1 cannot be checked, as there is no DNA. The CDR3 contains 14 residues. CDR1 and CDR2 from the germline V gene are MNHEY and SMNVEV (reference sequence). The CDR3 loop reads CASRQGAGANVLTF.

This chain connects TRBV6-4 to TRBJ1-2; TCRdb indicates TRBD1, and absent DNA this call remains unverified. Looked up from germline, CDR1 is MRHNA and CDR2 is SNTAGT. CDR3 size: 14 residues. CDR3 in amino acids: CASKQGQGLGGYTF.

CDR3 in amino acids: CASSPPFTSGSRSGANVLTF. This sequence joins TRBV28 and TRBJ2-6; TCRdb's D gene call, TRBD2, goes unchecked for lack of DNA. Germline CDR1 and CDR2: MDHEN and SYDVKM. The CDR3 contains 20 residues.

The genes are TRBV20-1 and TRBJ1-4; TCRdb names TRBD1, which stays unverified in the absence of DNA. This CDR3 region has 13 residues. Germline assignment: CDR1 DFQATT and CDR2 SNEGSKA (reference sequence). CDR3 protein: CSARAGGGEKLFF.

This sequence joins TRBV13 and TRBJ1-2. The CDR3 has 12 amino acids. Germline V gives CDR1 PRHDT, CDR2 FYEKMQ (reference sequence). CDR3 loop: CASSLGKVDYTF.

V and J are TRBV23-1 and TRBJ2-3; TCRdb's D call, TRBD2, is unchecked because there is no DNA. TRBV23-1 falls under the ORF class, with uncertain function. The CDR3 covers 18 residues. CDR3 protein: CASRTPRGLAISTDTQYF.

The chain links TRBV4-3 to TRBJ2-7; the TRBD2 assignment by TCRdb is unverifiable without DNA. Germline V lookup: CDR1 LGHNA, CDR2 YSLEER. This CDR3 spans 16 amino acids. The CDR3 reads CASSQDRNLEGSEQYF.

The genes are TRBV12-3 or TRBV12-4 and TRBJ2-2. The CDR3 sequence is 15 residues long. The chain's CDR3 is CASSFSGVNTGELFF.

The chain links TRBV12-3 or TRBV12-4 to TRBJ2-3; the TRBD1 assignment by TCRdb is unverifiable without DNA. This CDR3 has 15 amino acids. The chain's CDR3 is CASSPQGGSTDTQYF.

The rearrangement uses TRBV27 and TRBJ2-1; TCRdb selects TRBD2, and the lack of DNA leaves this call unchecked. The CDR3 is made up of 15 amino acids. Looked up from germline, CDR1 is MNHEY and CDR2 is SMNVEV (reference sequence). The CDR3 loop is CASSEGTSGSNEQFF.

The chain employs TRBV29-1 and TRBJ2-5; TCRdb calls TRBD1, which cannot be checked without DNA. CDR3 size: 12 residues. The germline V gene encodes CDR1 SQVTM and CDR2 ANQGSEA. This CDR3 is CSVDRGWETQYF.

V gene TRBV19 combines with J gene TRBJ1-5; without DNA, the TCRdb call of TRBD1 cannot be checked. The germline gives CDR1 LNHDA, CDR2 SQIVND (reference sequence). CDR3 length: 16 amino acids. The CDR3 loop is CASSIEGGAKDQPQHF.

The genes are TRBV6-5 and TRBJ2-7; as DNA is missing, the TRBD1 call by TCRdb cannot be tested. This CDR3 comprises 18 residues. Per germline, CDR1 MNHEY and CDR2 SVGAGI. The CDR3 sequence is CASSYSANSRGALHEQYF.